One T cell receptor beta chain is described in this entry. This specimen comes from a study of T-cell memory formation after mild COVID-19. As for the study in general: Largely donor-specific sequence clusters came from two donors.

CDR3 size: 16 residues. V dropped 1 base and J dropped 4; count of bases not matched to a gene: 8. In germline, CDR1 is KGHSH, CDR2 LQKENI. A single record per CDR3 protein comes from TCRdb applying MiXCR to the 5' RACE reads. This sample yields approximately 570,000 distinct CDR3 sequences, of which 15% to 20% are seen a single time; about 11% belongs to the top ten. This TCR derives from an adult woman who had mild COVID-19 (a few samples of this study predate the infection). Cell type and time point are not known. V usage is TRBV18 and J usage is TRBJ1-2, with 8 bases identical to TRBD1. Source material: PBMCs or a T cell subset sorted from them (not recorded which). Written as DNA, the CDR3 is TGTGCCAGCTCACCACGGTCGGGACAGGTGTTCTATGGCTACACCTTC. It encodes CASSPRSGQVFYGYTF.